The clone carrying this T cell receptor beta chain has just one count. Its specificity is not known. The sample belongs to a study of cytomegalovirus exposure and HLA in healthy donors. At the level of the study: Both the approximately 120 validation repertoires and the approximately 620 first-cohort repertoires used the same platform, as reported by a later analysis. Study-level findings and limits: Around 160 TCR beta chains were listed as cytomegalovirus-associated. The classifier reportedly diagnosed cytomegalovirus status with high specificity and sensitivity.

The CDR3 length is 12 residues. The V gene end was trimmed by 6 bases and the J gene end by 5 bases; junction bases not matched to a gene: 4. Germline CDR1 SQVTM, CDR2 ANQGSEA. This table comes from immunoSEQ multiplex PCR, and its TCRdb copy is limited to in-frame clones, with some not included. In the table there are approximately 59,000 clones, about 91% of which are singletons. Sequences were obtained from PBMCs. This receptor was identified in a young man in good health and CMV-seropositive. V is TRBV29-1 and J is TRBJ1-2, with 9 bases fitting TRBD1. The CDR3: CSVLQGAYGYTF. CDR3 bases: TGCAGCGTATTACAGGGGGCGTATGGCTACACCTTC. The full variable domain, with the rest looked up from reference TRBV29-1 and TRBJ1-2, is SAVISQKPSRDICQRGTSLTIQCQVDSQVTMMFWYRQQPGQSLTLIATANQGSEATYESGFVIDKFPISRPNLTFSTLTVSNMSPEDSSIYLCSVLQGAYGYTFGSGTRLTVV.